This T cell receptor beta chain was recorded in a study of patients and donors after allogeneic stem cell transplantation. CDR1 and CDR2 (germline): SGHRS, YFSETQ. CDR3 length equals 15 residues. V dropped 1 base and J dropped 6 bases, with 14 bases sitting between them. MiXCR, run by TCRdb on the RT-PCR reads, gives a single entry per CDR3 protein. The sample lists about 74,000 distinct CDR3 sequences; around 27% were seen once. This clonotype was counted ten times or more. The material sequenced was blood, either unsorted or a sorted T cell fraction (not recorded which). The receptor was derived from a human donor who was either an allogeneic HSCT recipient or a stem cell or donor lymphocyte infusion donor (not recorded which). It is not recorded whose cells these are; they may come from a transplant donor. The V and J genes are TRBV5-1 and TRBJ2-1; the D is unclear. CDR3 protein: CASSLSVRKTNEQFF. The CDR3 DNA is TGCGCCAGCAGCTTGAGTGTACGGAAAACCAATGAGCAGTTCTTC.